This T cell receptor beta chain appears in the sequencing data of a study of blood T cell repertoires in COVID-19. Method: immunoSEQ multiplex PCR; TCRdb's copy keeps in-frame clones and lacks some. The table records roughly 90,000 clones, approximately 85% of them present only once. The CDR3 has 13 residues. V lost 8 bases, J lost 0 bases, and 4 bases stayed unmatched. Germline V CDR1 and CDR2: LNHNV, YYDKDF (reference sequence). The chain recombines TRBV15 with TRBJ2-7; 7 nucleotides agree with TRBD1. This clonotype was sampled from a human donor in a cohort sampled during active COVID-19. Material for sequencing was peripheral blood. The CDR3 DNA reads TGTGCCACCCTTGACAGGGTCTCCTACGAGCAGTACTTC. Encoded protein: CATLDRVSYEQYF.